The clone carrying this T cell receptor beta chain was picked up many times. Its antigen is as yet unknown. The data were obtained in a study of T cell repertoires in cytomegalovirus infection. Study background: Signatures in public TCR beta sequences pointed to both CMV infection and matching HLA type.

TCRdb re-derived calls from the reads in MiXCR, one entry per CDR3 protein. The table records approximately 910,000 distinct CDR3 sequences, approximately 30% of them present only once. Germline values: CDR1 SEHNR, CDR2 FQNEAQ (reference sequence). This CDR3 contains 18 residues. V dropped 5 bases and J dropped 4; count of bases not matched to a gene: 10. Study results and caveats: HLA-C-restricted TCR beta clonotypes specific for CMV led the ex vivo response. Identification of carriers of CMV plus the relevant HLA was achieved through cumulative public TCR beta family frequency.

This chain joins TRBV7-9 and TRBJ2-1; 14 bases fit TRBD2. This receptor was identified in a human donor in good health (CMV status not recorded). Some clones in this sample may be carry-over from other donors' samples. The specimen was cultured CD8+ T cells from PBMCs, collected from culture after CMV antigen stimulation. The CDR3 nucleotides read TGTGCCAGCAGCACGGGACTAGCGGGGGCCGGACTTTACAATGAGCAGTTCTTC. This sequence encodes CASSTGLAGAGLYNEQFF.